This T cell receptor beta chain originates from a study of neurological immune-mediated disorders. Study observations and caveats: It was the repertoires of 18 of 34 multiple sclerosis patients that phylogenetic grouping placed in one related-CDR3 cluster, which is a possible signature.

The making of cDNA relied on 5'RACE with 10-nucleotide random UMIs. MiXCR was run by TCRdb on the 5' RACE reads, yielding one entry per CDR3 protein. Counted here are about 55,000 distinct CDR3 sequences, approximately 4% occurring once; the ten biggest clones make up 2.9%. Losses at the gene ends were 5 bases for V and 4 bases for J; bases not matched to a gene: 8. Germline V lookup: CDR1 DFQATT, CDR2 SNEGSKA (reference sequence). The length of the CDR3 is 14 residues. This clonotype was seen at least ten times. Its target is not known. This receptor was taken from a man aged 50 to 60 with multiple sclerosis. The J gene is TRBJ2-7, the V gene TRBV20-1; 10 bases are a match to TRBD1. Input material: PBMCs. The CDR3 sequence: CSASGTGVRYEQYF. DNA of the CDR3: TGCAGTGCTTCCGGGACAGGGGTCCGGTACGAGCAGTACTTC.